A single sample is the source of the 19 T cell receptor beta chains below, sequenced in a study of T-cell reconstitution after alpha-beta-depleted transplantation in children. Library preparation (for TCRbeta) was performed with unique molecular identifiers. TCRdb called the PCR reads again in MiXCR, with one record for every CDR3 protein. The sample consists of 450,000 to 550,000 distinct CDR3 sequences, roughly an eighth of them appearing once. This sample comprised PBMCs, mostly from graft donor cells, obtained 180 days after TCRalphabeta/CD19-depleted stem cell transplant. The receptors stem from a female patient aged 2-15 years who had a stem cell transplant for aplastic anemia, so the T cells may come from the graft donor.

This clonotype was counted a few times. This chain connects TRBV27 to TRBJ2-7; possibly TRBD1 for D (6 bases). Germline CDR1 reads MNHEY; CDR2 reads SMNVEV (reference sequence). The CDR3 loop spans 14 amino acids. The V end lost 0 bases, the J end lost 3 bases, and 9 bases lay between the germline ends. The CDR3: CASSLSGADYEQYF. Written as DNA, the CDR3 is TGTGCCAGCAGTTTATCGGGGGCAGACTACGAGCAGTACTTC.

Many counts were recorded for this clonotype. This chain links TRBV5-1 with TRBJ2-3; D possibly corresponds to TRBD1 (5 bases). Trimming left V 1 base short and J 2 bases short, with 11 bases between. CDR3 length: 15 amino acids. The V gene's germline CDR1 is SGHRS and CDR2 YFSETQ. CDR3 nucleotides: TGCGCCAGCAGCTTGTGGGCAGGGAACACAGATACGCAGTATTTT. It codes for CASSLWAGNTDTQYF.

This clonotype appeared a few times. The chain has TRBV7-4 and TRBJ2-1; D gene unclear. The CDR3 covers 15 residues. Germline loops: CDR1 SGHVT, CDR2 SQSDAQ. Trimming removed 2 bases from V and 2 bases from J, with 10 bases in between. The CDR3 loop is CASSLRHQPYNEQFF. The CDR3 DNA follows: TGTGCCAGCAGCTTACGCCACCAACCCTACAATGAGCAGTTCTTC.

Regarding this clonotype: A much larger clone is a single base away; this may be a read error. This chain links TRBV29-1 with TRBJ2-3, with no clear D. V shed 3 bases and J shed 2 bases, with 12 bases lying between them. Per germline, CDR1 SQVTM and CDR2 ANQGSEA. The length of the CDR3 is 14 residues. DNA for the CDR3: TGCAGCGTTGACGACGTACGACTCACAGATACGCAGTATTTT. Protein: CSVDDVRLTDTQYF.

This clonotype was observed a few times. This chain joins TRBV25-1 and TRBJ1-6; D unresolved. Looked up from germline, CDR1 is MGHDK and CDR2 is SYGVNS. Trimming took 4 bases from V and 9 from J, leaving 16 bases between them. This CDR3 has 15 amino acids. CDR3 nucleotide sequence: TGTGCCAGCAGTGGACCTACTACCTTGGGTTCACCCCTCCACTTT. Its translation is CASSGPTTLGSPLHF.

This clonotype was counted between two and nine times. The chain links TRBV11-2 to TRBJ1-2, with D tentatively TRBD1 (5 bases). Germline V gene lookup returns CDR1 SGHAT and CDR2 FQNNGV. The CDR3 has 18 residues. V gave up 1 base and J gave up 4 bases, with 22 bases separating them. CDR3 residues: CASSLVGVVPASSYGYTF. CDR3 coding DNA: TGTGCCAGCAGCTTAGTGGGGGTGGTGCCCGCATCTTCCTATGGCTACACCTTC.

The chain links TRBV6-2 or TRBV6-3 to TRBJ2-7; D is possibly TRBD2 (6 bases). V lost 0 bases to trimming and J lost 2 bases, with 11 bases between them. The CDR3 runs 15 residues. CDR1 is MNHEY and CDR2 is SVGEGT in the germline V gene. DNA for the CDR3: TGTGCCAGCAGTTACTCGATGTCGGGGGCCTACGAGCAGTACGTC. Its protein product is CASSYSMSGAYEQYV.

V usage is TRBV29-1 and J usage is TRBJ2-1; 7 positions agree with TRBD1. Looked up from germline, CDR1 is SQVTM and CDR2 is ANQGSEA. V was clipped by 0 bases and J by 6 bases; unmatched bases: 5. This CDR3 spans 14 amino acids. This CDR3 reads CSVEERTGSNEQFF. DNA for the CDR3: TGCAGCGTTGAAGAAAGGACAGGTTCCAATGAGCAGTTCTTC.

The rearrangement uses TRBV6-5 and TRBJ1-4, with D uncertain. Trimming shortened V by 6 bases and J by 3 bases, and 5 bases separated the two germline ends. The CDR3 has 12 residues. Germline CDR1 and CDR2: MNHEY and SVGAGI. CDR3 sequence reads: CASRGSNEKLFF. CDR3 DNA: TGTGCCAGCAGAGGATCTAATGAAAAACTGTTTTTT.

This clonotype showed up just a few times. This sequence joins TRBV11-2 and TRBJ2-4, with 8 bases lining up with TRBD1. Unmatched junction bases numbered 7, after V lost 5 bases and J lost 4 bases. This CDR3 is 15 amino acids long. Germline V lookup: CDR1 SGHAT, CDR2 FQNNGV. The CDR3 spells CASSPKGQVKNIQYF. The CDR3 coding sequence is TGTGCCAGCAGCCCGAAGGGACAGGTGAAAAACATTCAGTACTTC.

The table lists this clonotype with many counts. The rearrangement links TRBV11-2 to TRBJ1-2; 7 nucleotides align to TRBD1. This CDR3 comprises 14 residues. Unmatched junction bases numbered 2, after V lost 3 bases and J lost 1 base. Per germline, CDR1 SGHAT and CDR2 FQNNGV. This chain's CDR3 is CASSLGQFNYGYTF. CDR3 in DNA: TGTGCCAGCAGCTTGGGACAGTTTAACTATGGCTACACCTTC.

This chain links TRBV12-5 with TRBJ2-2, with 7 bases lining up with TRBD2. V shed 0 bases and J 5 bases; nucleotides not matched to a gene: 6. Germline V gene sequence: CDR1 LGHNT, CDR2 FRNRAP. This CDR3 comprises 16 residues. The CDR3 reads CASGLVLARGTGELFF. CDR3 bases: TGTGCTAGTGGTTTGGTACTAGCGAGAGGAACCGGGGAGCTGTTTTTT.

This clonotype was observed a handful of times. The chain joins TRBV20-1 to TRBJ2-1; 13 bases map to TRBD2. Trimming at V came to 1 base and at J to 0 bases, leaving 12 bases not matched to a gene. CDR3 length: 20 amino acids. Germline lookup yields CDR1 DFQATT and CDR2 SNEGSKA (reference sequence). CDR3 nucleotides: TGCAGTGCTAGAGGGGTCGGGACTAGCGGGATAGCAAACTCCTACAATGAGCAGTTCTTC. It encodes CSARGVGTSGIANSYNEQFF.

The J gene is TRBJ2-7, the V gene TRBV19; TRBD2 agrees at 7 bases. The CDR3 is 17 amino acids. Germline lookup yields CDR1 LNHDA and CDR2 SQIVND (reference sequence). V shed 5 bases, J shed 3 bases, and the junction held 16 bases outside the gene matches. CDR3 protein: CASSPRPGGGTNYEQYF. CDR3 in DNA: TGTGCCAGTAGTCCTCGGCCCGGAGGAGGGACTAACTACGAGCAGTACTTC.

This clonotype appeared a few times. The CDR3 loop is CASSGGVGGYEQYF. DNA for the CDR3: TGTGCCAGCAGCGGTGGCGTGGGGGGCTACGAGCAGTACTTC. The chain uses TRBV5-6 and TRBJ2-7; tentative D call: TRBD2 (6 bases). The V and J ends lost 4 bases and 3 bases respectively, with 14 bases between them. Germline assignment: CDR1 SGHDT and CDR2 YYEEEE. The CDR3 length is 14 residues.

The chain uses TRBV28 and TRBJ2-2; no definite D call. V dropped 10 bases and J dropped 6 bases, with 15 bases sitting between them. Germline CDR1 is MDHEN and CDR2 is SYDVKM. The CDR3 contains 13 residues. CDR3 region: CAISPRLPGELFF. In nucleotides, the CDR3 is TGTGCCATCAGCCCGAGGCTCCCCGGGGAGCTGTTTTTT. The full variable domain, completed using reference TRBV28 and TRBJ2-2, is DVKVTQSSRYLVKRTGEKVFLECVQDMDHENMFWYRQDPGLGLRLIYFSYDVKMKEKGDIPEGYSVSREKKERFSLILESASTNQTSMYLCAISPRLPGELFFGEGSRLTVL.

This sequence joins TRBV20-1 and TRBJ1-1; 8 bases fit TRBD1. The trim removed 3 bases at V and 4 bases at J, leaving 7 bases unmatched. The CDR3 sequence is 14 residues long. Per the germline V gene, CDR1 is DFQATT and CDR2 is SNEGSKA (reference sequence). The DNA for the CDR3 is TGCAGTGCTAGGCGAGGACAGGGCGGCACTGAAGCTTTCTTT. Translating gives CSARRGQGGTEAFF.

This clonotype was observed a handful of times. V and J are TRBV20-1 and TRBJ2-7; a possible D gene is TRBD2 (6 bases). This CDR3 spans 16 amino acids. Germline CDR1 DFQATT, CDR2 SNEGSKA (reference sequence). V lost 0 bases and J lost 3, with 18 bases in between. The chain's CDR3 is CSARDLQTRAYYEQYV. CDR3 coding DNA: TGCAGTGCTAGAGACCTACAGACTAGGGCCTACTACGAGCAGTACGTC.

This clonotype was counted between two and nine times. The J gene is TRBJ2-2, the V gene TRBV7-9, with no clear D. CDR1 is SEHNR and CDR2 is FQNEAQ in the germline V gene (reference sequence). The CDR3 is made up of 16 amino acids. V was pared by 5 bases and J by 4 bases, with 17 bases between. CDR3 residues: CASSLFNTPGTGELFF. In DNA, the CDR3 is TGTGCCAGCAGCCTCTTCAATACCCCGGGCACCGGGGAGCTGTTTTTT. The full variable domain, in which reference TRBV7-9 and TRBJ2-2 provide the parts outside the CDR3, is DTGVSQNPRHKITKRGQNVTFRCDPISEHNRLYWYRQTLGQGPEFLTYFQNEAQLEKSRLLSDRFSAERPKGSFSTLEIQRTEQGDSAMYLCASSLFNTPGTGELFFGEGSRLTVL.